The 27 T cell receptor beta chains listed next were all sequenced from one sample in a study of coeliac disease. Assay: immunoSEQ multiplex PCR; the TCRdb copy retains only in-frame clones and omits some. The sample records approximately 9,000 clones, about 64% being singletons. What was sequenced was lamina propria lymphocytes from the gut. Receptors were obtained from a woman aged 60-70 years with celiac disease.

The DNA for the CDR3 is TGTGCCAGCAGTGAAGTATCTAGCGGGAGGTTCAATGAGCAGTTCTTC. It yields the protein CASSEVSSGRFNEQFF. The chain recombines TRBV6-1 with TRBJ2-1; 11 nucleotides agree with TRBD2. CDR3 size: 16 residues. V dropped 1 base and J dropped 6; count of bases not matched to a gene: 5. Per germline, CDR1 MNHNS and CDR2 SASEGT.

This clone was detected a few times. V is TRBV10-3 and J is TRBJ1-1, with 8 bases fitting TRBD1. Germline CDR1 ENHRY, CDR2 SYGVKD. The CDR3 length is 12 residues. The ends lost 4 bases at V and 8 bases at J; junction bases unmatched: 3. Written as DNA, the CDR3 is TGTGCCATCAGTGCAGGGGGCCCCGAAGCTTTCTTT. Residues: CAISAGGPEAFF.

The J gene is TRBJ2-1, the V gene TRBV5-1, with TRBD2 matching over 7 bases. This CDR3 contains 13 residues. Trimming took 4 bases from V and 6 from J; bases not matched to a gene: 4. Germline V gene lookup returns CDR1 SGHRS and CDR2 YFSETQ. The chain's CDR3 is CASSPRLANEQFF. CDR3 coding DNA: TGCGCCAGCAGCCCCAGACTAGCCAATGAGCAGTTCTTC.

The chain links TRBV28 to TRBJ1-5, with a weak D call TRBD1 (5 bases). The germline V gene encodes CDR1 MDHEN and CDR2 SYDVKM. The CDR3 covers 15 residues. Trimming removed 3 bases at V and 7 bases at J, with 16 bases between. CDR3 in DNA: TGTGCCAGCAGTTTTGGGGGGTCCCGGGCACAGCCCCAGCATTTT. This translates into CASSFGGSRAQPQHF.

The chain links TRBV5-1 to TRBJ2-7; 9 nucleotides align to TRBD2. CDR1 and CDR2 (germline): SGHRS, YFSETQ. Trimming took 0 bases from V and 9 from J; bases not matched to a gene: 7. This CDR3 is 14 amino acids long. The CDR3 sequence is CASSLGLAATGQYF. CDR3 sequence (DNA): TGCGCCAGCAGCTTGGGACTAGCGGCCACAGGGCAGTACTTC.

This clone was seen more than once but under ten times. V and J are TRBV4-2 and TRBJ1-1; perhaps TRBD1 as D (5 bases). V was pared by 3 bases and J by 6 bases, with 14 bases between. The CDR3 runs to 14 residues. Germline-derived CDR1 and CDR2 are LGHNA and YNFKEQ. Written as DNA, the CDR3 is TGTGCCAGCAGCCAGGGGGGGGGAACCGCTGAAGCTTTCTTT. Protein product: CASSQGGGTAEAFF.

A single count supports this clone. The chain couples TRBV5-1 to TRBJ2-5, with TRBD1 identical over 7 bases. The CDR3 length is 15 residues. V was clipped by 4 bases and J by 5 bases; unmatched bases: 11. Per the germline V gene, CDR1 is SGHRS and CDR2 is YFSETQ. CDR3 nucleotides: TGCGCCAGCAGCAAGACAGGGACGCGCGGCGAGACCCAGTACTTC. It specifies CASSKTGTRGETQYF.

This clone was seen a handful of times. The gene calls are TRBV9 and TRBJ2-3, with unresolved D. The CDR3 is made up of 13 amino acids. Germline CDR1 and CDR2: SGDLS and YYNGEE. The germline V and J ends were trimmed by 1 base and 0 bases, with 3 bases remaining between them. The chain's CDR3 is CASSVLSTDTQYF. CDR3 nucleotides: TGTGCCAGCAGCGTACTTAGCACAGATACGCAGTATTTT.

This clone has only a few counts. The chain carries TRBV30 and TRBJ1-1; TRBD1 aligns across 9 bases. The V gene end was trimmed by 8 bases and the J gene end by 11 bases; junction bases not matched to a gene: 18. Looked up from germline, CDR1 is GTSNPN and CDR2 is SVGIG (reference sequence). The CDR3 runs 14 residues. DNA of the CDR3: TGTGCCGGGACAGGGAAAATACGCGGTCGATGGGCTTTCTTT. Amino acids: CAGTGKIRGRWAFF.

The chain carries TRBV5-4 and TRBJ2-1; 12 bases are shared with TRBD2. Germline V gene lookup returns CDR1 SGHNT and CDR2 YYREEE (reference sequence). J gave up 8 bases and V 3 bases, and 6 bases lay outside the gene matches. CDR3 length equals 15 residues. CDR3 amino acids: CASSWASGGGYEQFF. CDR3 nucleotide sequence: TGTGCCAGCAGCTGGGCTAGCGGGGGGGGCTATGAGCAGTTCTTC.

The J gene is TRBJ2-5, the V gene TRBV4-1; 12 bases are shared with TRBD2. The CDR3 contains 15 residues. V lost 2 bases, J lost 7 bases, and 5 bases stayed unmatched. CDR1 is MGHRA and CDR2 is YSYEKL in the germline V gene. CDR3 sequence reads: CASSQTGLAGVTQYF. The CDR3 DNA reads as TGCGCCAGCAGCCAAACGGGACTAGCGGGTGTGACCCAGTACTTC.

The chain joins TRBV6-4 to TRBJ2-3, with D perhaps matching TRBD2 (5 bases). V was pared by 10 bases and J by 12 bases, with 11 bases between. The V gene's germline CDR1 is MRHNA and CDR2 SNTAGT. The CDR3 covers 9 residues. CDR3 amino acids: CATSRDQYF. The CDR3 DNA reads TGTGCCACCTCGAGGGATCAGTATTTT.

The chain uses TRBV4-1 and TRBJ2-1, with 9 nucleotides matching TRBD2. The CDR3 sequence is 16 residues long. Germline assignment: CDR1 MGHRA and CDR2 YSYEKL. V gave up 3 bases and J gave up 2 bases; unmatched junction bases: 5. CDR3 bases: TGCGCCAGCAGCCACGGAAGCGGGAGGCCCTACAATGAGCAGTTCTTC. It codes for CASSHGSGRPYNEQFF.

The chain is built from TRBV19 and TRBJ2-5; 7 bases line up with TRBD1. CDR3 size: 16 residues. J lost 1 base, V lost 5 bases, and 10 bases had no gene match. The germline V gene has CDR1 LNHDA and CDR2 SQIVND (reference sequence). The CDR3 reads CASSRLTGTGQETQYF. For the CDR3, the DNA is TGTGCCAGTAGTCGATTGACAGGGACGGGCCAAGAGACCCAGTACTTC.

The sample holds a few counts of this clone. The chain is built from TRBV7-2 and TRBJ1-1; TRBD1 agrees at 8 bases. J was trimmed by 3 bases and V by 1 base; bases with no gene match: 7. The CDR3 covers 16 residues. Germline values: CDR1 SGHTA, CDR2 FQGNSA. This chain's CDR3 is CASSLGWAGGYTEAFF. In DNA, the CDR3 is TGTGCCAGCAGCTTAGGATGGGCAGGGGGCTACACTGAAGCTTTCTTT. Drawing the rest from reference TRBV7-2 and TRBJ1-1, the complete variable domain is GAGVSQSPSNKVTEKGKDVELRCDPISGHTALYWYRQSLGQGLEFLIYFQGNSAPDKSGLPSDRFSAERTGGSVSTLTIQRTQQEDSAVYLCASSLGWAGGYTEAFFGQGTRLTVV.

V and J are TRBV29-1 and TRBJ2-1; 10 bases are a match to TRBD2. V lost 4 bases, J lost 9 bases, and 9 bases stayed unmatched. Germline V CDR1 and CDR2: SQVTM, ANQGSEA. This CDR3 spans 14 amino acids. CDR3 DNA: TGCAGCGTTGGAAGGAGCGGGGGGGCCAGTGAGCAGTTCTTC. It translates to CSVGRSGGASEQFF.

The CDR3 coding sequence is TGTGCCAGGAACCGGGACAGGGGGAACTCACGAAACACCATATATTTT. Its protein product is CARNRDRGNSRNTIYF. The chain uses TRBV2 and TRBJ1-3, with TRBD1 identical over 11 bases. Germline CDR1 is SNHLY and CDR2 is FYNNEI. Germline trimming cut 9 bases from V and 5 bases from J; bases unmatched to any gene: 12. There are 16 residues in the CDR3.

The chain couples TRBV7-3 to TRBJ1-3, with 7 bases identical to TRBD1. J lost 1 base, V lost 5 bases, and 8 bases had no gene match. This CDR3 has 16 residues. Germline V CDR1 and CDR2: SGHTA, FQGTGA. The CDR3 sequence: CASSPTQGPSGNTIYF. CDR3 in DNA: TGTGCCAGCAGCCCAACACAGGGGCCGTCTGGAAACACCATATATTTT.

V is TRBV15 and J is TRBJ1-2; D possibly corresponds to TRBD1 (5 bases). There are 15 residues in the CDR3. Germline CDR1 LNHNV, CDR2 YYDKDF (reference sequence). Trimming removed 1 base at V and 4 bases at J, with 13 bases between. The CDR3 spells CATSRGNSDIYGYTF. The CDR3 DNA reads as TGTGCCACCAGCAGAGGGAACTCGGACATCTATGGCTACACCTTC.

This clone was recorded a few times. The rearrangement uses TRBV27 and TRBJ2-6; D might be TRBD2 (5 bases). The germline CDR1 and CDR2 sequences are MNHEY and SMNVEV (reference sequence). V dropped 0 bases and J dropped 3 bases, with 12 bases sitting between them. The CDR3 sequence is 17 residues long. Written as DNA, the CDR3 is TGTGCCAGCAGTTTATCTTCTAGCTACTATGGGGCCAACGTCCTGACTTTC. Translating it yields CASSLSSSYYGANVLTF.

The sample holds a few counts of this clone. The chain links TRBV4-1 to TRBJ2-1; maybe TRBD1 (6 bases). The CDR3 length is 15 residues. Germline V gene sequence: CDR1 MGHRA, CDR2 YSYEKL. Trimming stripped 4 bases from V and 7 bases from J, with 17 bases between. The DNA for the CDR3 is TGCGCCAGCAGCCCTGGGGCGGCAGGGGATAATGAGCAGTTCTTC. This sequence encodes CASSPGAAGDNEQFF.

This clone was observed a handful of times. The chain joins TRBV2 to TRBJ1-3; D remains unclear. The CDR3 has 12 amino acids. Germline V gene data show CDR1 as SNHLY and CDR2 as FYNNEI. V shed 2 bases and J shed 6 bases, with 5 bases lying between them. The CDR3 reads CASSEQKNTIYF. CDR3 in DNA: TGTGCCAGCAGTGAACAGAAAAACACCATATATTTT.

This clone was detected only a few times. This chain connects TRBV7-9 to TRBJ2-5; the D gene is possibly TRBD2 (6 bases). This CDR3 region has 12 residues. V lost 10 bases to trimming and J lost 5 bases, with 14 bases between them. Per germline, CDR1 SEHNR and CDR2 FQNEAQ (reference sequence). The CDR3 here is CATTRSRETQYF. As DNA, the CDR3 is TGTGCCACGACTAGATCCCGGGAGACCCAGTACTTC. Together with reference TRBV7-9 and TRBJ2-5, the CDR3 gives the full variable domain: DTGVSQNPRHKITKRGQNVTFRCDPISEHNRLYWYRQTLGQGPEFLTYFQNEAQLEKSRLLSDRFSAERPKGSFSTLEIQRTEQGDSAMYLCATTRSRETQYFGPGTRLLVL.

The rearrangement joins TRBV6-5 to TRBJ1-5, with D maybe TRBD1 (5 bases). Trimming cost V 4 bases and J 5 bases, with 12 bases left between them. The germline V gene encodes CDR1 MNHEY and CDR2 SVGAGI. The CDR3 length is 14 residues. CDR3 DNA sequence: TGTGCCAGCAGTTCCCAGGGTCCGGATCAGCCCCAGCATTTT. Residues: CASSSQGPDQPQHF.

V is TRBV18 and J is TRBJ1-4; 7 bases align to TRBD1. Unmatched junction bases numbered 6, after V lost 3 bases and J lost 5 bases. From germline, CDR1 is KGHSH and CDR2 LQKENI. The CDR3 length is 15 residues. CDR3 residues: CASSPRGAKNEKLFF. CDR3 sequence (DNA): TGTGCCAGCTCACCCAGGGGGGCGAAGAATGAAAAACTGTTTTTT.

This rearrangement joins TRBV11-2 to TRBJ2-7; 11 nucleotides agree with TRBD1. J lost 1 base, V lost 5 bases, and 10 bases had no gene match. Germline CDR1 reads SGHAT; CDR2 reads FQNNGV. The CDR3 runs to 17 residues. The CDR3 DNA reads TGTGCCAGCAGCACTATCCCAGGGACAGGGGGATCCTACGAGCAGTACTTC. Protein product: CASSTIPGTGGSYEQYF.

CDR3 sequence: CASSIGTVLSGNTIYF. The CDR3 DNA is TGTGCCAGCAGCATCGGGACAGTGCTCTCTGGAAACACCATATATTTT. This chain links TRBV5-4 with TRBJ1-3; TRBD1 agrees at 7 bases. This CDR3 contains 16 residues. In germline, CDR1 is SGHNT, CDR2 YYREEE (reference sequence). With 4 bases clipped from V and 0 bases from J, the junction kept 7 bases outside the gene matches.